A single sample is the source of the 5 T cell receptor beta chains below, sequenced in a study of T cell repertoires in cytomegalovirus infection. No antigens are known for them. TCRdb re-analysed the reads in MiXCR, keeping a single row per CDR3 protein. The data contain around 570,000 distinct CDR3 sequences, roughly 42% of them singletons. The sequencing here drew on cultured PBMCs, taken from culture after CMV antigen stimulation. Receptors originate from a human donor in good health (CMV status not recorded). Some clones in this sample may be carry-over from other donors' samples.

The chain combines TRBV7-2 with TRBJ2-5; D is unresolved. The CDR3 runs to 15 residues. Germline CDR1 SGHTA, CDR2 FQGNSA. Trimming stripped 1 base from V and 0 bases from J, with 9 bases between. The CDR3: CASSLVGTYQETQYF. Written as DNA, the CDR3 is TGTGCCAGCAGCTTAGTTGGCACATACCAAGAGACCCAGTACTTC.

Many counts were recorded for this clonotype. The V gene is TRBV7-9, the J gene TRBJ1-5; D is unclear. Germline V gives CDR1 SEHNR, CDR2 FQNEAQ (reference sequence). The CDR3 runs to 13 residues. V lost 5 bases to trimming and J lost 2 bases, with 7 bases between them. DNA for the CDR3: TGTGCCAGCAGCCCGGCCGGCAATCAGCCCCAGCATTTT. Amino acids: CASSPAGNQPQHF.

This clonotype occurred a few times. The V and J genes are TRBV7-2 and TRBJ2-7; D is ambiguous. The length of the CDR3 is 12 residues. V lost 6 bases to trimming and J lost 4 bases, with 10 bases between them. Germline V CDR1 and CDR2: SGHTA, FQGNSA. The CDR3 protein is CASSFDRYEQYF. CDR3 DNA sequence: TGTGCCAGCAGTTTCGATAGATACGAGCAGTACTTC.

The DNA for the CDR3 is TGTGCCAGCAGCTTAGGGGGAGCCCCGTACCAAGAGACCCAGTACTTC. Amino acids: CASSLGGAPYQETQYF. The genes are TRBV7-9 and TRBJ2-5; perhaps TRBD2 as D (5 bases). The V and J ends lost 1 base and 0 bases respectively, with 12 bases between them. The CDR3 totals 16 residues. The germline gives CDR1 SEHNR, CDR2 FQNEAQ (reference sequence).

V is TRBV6-1 and J is TRBJ2-2; the D is unclear. Between the trimmed V and J ends, which lost 6 bases and 6 bases, there was a span of 14 bases. Germline values: CDR1 MNHNS, CDR2 SASEGT. This CDR3 comprises 14 residues. CDR3 amino acids: CASSPVAQPGELFF. DNA for the CDR3: TGTGCCAGCAGCCCAGTGGCCCAGCCCGGGGAGCTGTTTTTT.